What follows are 14 T cell receptor beta chains derived from one specimen sequenced in a study of regulatory T cells in long-lasting Graves disease. Time point given: newly diagnosed GD, antithyroid drugs for less than 3 months. RNA from PBMCs was the source of the TCR library. Researchers made TCR beta libraries by using iRepertoire HTBI primers and running Arm-PCR on CDR3 regions. TCRdb passed the multiplex PCR reads through MiXCR, listing each CDR3 protein once. The table records 450,000 to 650,000 distinct CDR3 sequences, 15% to 20% of them present only once. These data also formed part of another study, on T cells in Graves' hyperthyroidism and ophthalmopathy.

The sample here was peripheral blood mononuclear cells (PBMCs), taken at new diagnosis, from a patient treated with antithyroid drugs. These receptors were taken from a woman aged 35 to 60 with Graves disease.

This clonotype was observed at least ten times. The chain carries TRBV18 and TRBJ2-3, with 7 bases fitting TRBD1. V shed 4 bases and J 4 bases; nucleotides not matched to a gene: 5. The germline V gene encodes CDR1 KGHSH and CDR2 LQKENI. The CDR3 contains 14 residues. CDR3: CASSLGTVADTQYF. The CDR3 DNA follows: TGTGCCAGCTCACTTGGGACAGTTGCAGATACGCAGTATTTT. Using reference TRBV18 and TRBJ2-3 for the parts outside the CDR3, the full variable domain is NAGVMQNPRHLVRRRGQEARLRCSPMKGHSHVYWYRQLPEEGLKFMVYLQKENIIDESGMPKERFSAEFPKEGPSILRIQQVVRGDSAAYFCASSLGTVADTQYFGPGTRLTVL.

This clonotype has ten or more counts. The V and J genes are TRBV30 and TRBJ2-1; D might be TRBD1 (6 bases). Trimming took 2 bases from V and 1 from J, leaving 9 bases between them. Germline V CDR1 and CDR2: GTSNPN, SVGIG (reference sequence). This CDR3 spans 14 amino acids. In nucleotides, the CDR3 is TGTGCCTGGAGTCAAGGACAGTCCTACAATGAGCAGTTCTTC. It specifies CAWSQGQSYNEQFF.

At least ten counts were recorded for this clonotype. This chain joins TRBV3-1 and TRBJ2-3; D not certain. Germline CDR1 LGHDT, CDR2 YNNKEL (reference sequence). V lost 8 bases, J lost 4 bases, and 10 bases lay in between. The CDR3 runs 12 residues. Here the CDR3 reads CASSPVADTQYF. CDR3 DNA: TGTGCCAGCTCCCCGGTTGCAGATACGCAGTATTTT.

In its sample, this clonotype was seen many times. The V call is TRBV28, the J call TRBJ1-1; 8 bases line up with TRBD1. Per germline, CDR1 MDHEN and CDR2 SYDVKM. The V gene end was trimmed by 5 bases and the J gene end by 4 bases; junction bases not matched to a gene: 12. The CDR3 is 16 amino acids. CDR3 region: CASSPPDRARVTEAFF. The CDR3 nucleotides are TGTGCCAGCAGTCCTCCGGACAGGGCCCGGGTCACTGAAGCTTTCTTT.

This clonotype came up many times. This chain joins TRBV7-9 and TRBJ2-3, with 8 bases identical to TRBD1. CDR3 size: 16 residues. The germline gives CDR1 SEHNR, CDR2 FQNEAQ (reference sequence). V was pared by 5 bases and J by 3 bases, with 10 bases of the junction left unmatched. In nucleotides, the CDR3 is TGTGCCAGCAGCCCAGTGTCAGGGGGCAGTACAGATACGCAGTATTTT. It translates to CASSPVSGGSTDTQYF.

The chain employs TRBV5-1 and TRBJ1-1; 7 bases align to TRBD1. The germline CDR1 and CDR2 sequences are SGHRS and YFSETQ. The V gene end was trimmed by 2 bases and the J gene end by 4 bases; junction bases not matched to a gene: 11. This CDR3 region has 16 residues. The CDR3 protein is CASSLQGPHQSTEAFF. Written as DNA, the CDR3 is TGCGCCAGCAGCTTACAGGGGCCCCACCAGAGCACTGAAGCTTTCTTT.

This clonotype was seen repeatedly, ten times or more. The rearrangement uses TRBV27 and TRBJ1-1, with D hard to call. V lost 0 bases, J lost 7 bases, and 15 bases lay in between. The CDR3 sequence is 15 residues long. Germline lookup yields CDR1 MNHEY and CDR2 SMNVEV (reference sequence). The CDR3 DNA reads TGTGCCAGCAGTTTATCGATAGGTTGGAGGGATGAAGCTTTCTTT. It codes for CASSLSIGWRDEAFF.

This CDR3 is CASSFWTSGGYNEQFF. As DNA, the CDR3 is TGTGCCAGCAGCTTTTGGACTAGCGGGGGGTACAATGAGCAGTTCTTC. The chain is built from TRBV7-6 and TRBJ2-1; 14 bases match TRBD2. The germline V gene encodes CDR1 SGHVS and CDR2 FNYEAQ. The CDR3 runs to 16 residues. The junction had 2 bases not matched to a gene; V was cut back by 3 bases and J by 4 bases.

The gene calls are TRBV2 and TRBJ1-6, with 9 nucleotides matching TRBD1. The V and J ends lost 6 bases and 10 bases, in that order; junction bases with no gene match: 10. The CDR3 is 15 residues long. Germline V CDR1 and CDR2: SNHLY, FYNNEI. CDR3 coding DNA: TGTGCCAGCAGGGAACAGGGGGCGCTTGGGTCACCCCTCCACTTT. This sequence encodes CASREQGALGSPLHF.

The rearrangement uses TRBV12-5 and TRBJ2-1; D tentatively reads TRBD1 or TRBD2 (5 bases each). This CDR3 contains 15 residues. V shed 0 bases and J shed 9 bases, with 15 bases lying between them. CDR1 LGHNT and CDR2 FRNRAP come from the germline V gene. The CDR3 DNA is TGTGCTAGTGGTTTGGTAATGATGGGTGGGGGTGAGCAGTTCTTC. The encoded protein is CASGLVMMGGGEQFF.

This rearrangement joins TRBV20-1 to TRBJ2-3; D gene uncertain. Germline values: CDR1 DFQATT, CDR2 SNEGSKA (reference sequence). The CDR3 extends over 12 amino acids. Deletions cut 1 base from V and 4 bases from J, with 6 bases between. This CDR3 reads CSARGSADTQYF. CDR3 in DNA: TGCAGTGCTAGAGGATCGGCAGATACGCAGTATTTT.

This clonotype was seen at least ten times. CDR3 DNA sequence: TGTGCCTGGAAAAGGACTACTACGAATCAGTACTTC. It codes for CAWKRTTTNQYF. The V call is TRBV30, the J call TRBJ2-7, with D tentatively TRBD2 (6 bases). Deletions cut 4 bases from V and 10 bases from J, with 17 bases between. CDR1 and CDR2 from the germline V gene are GTSNPN and SVGIG (reference sequence). This CDR3 comprises 12 residues.

The V call is TRBV6-1, the J call TRBJ2-3, with 9 bases aligning to TRBD1. With 7 bases clipped from V and 5 bases from J, the junction kept 7 bases outside the gene matches. CDR3 length equals 14 residues. From germline, CDR1 is MNHNS and CDR2 SASEGT. CDR3 region: CASTETGGRDTQYF. For the CDR3, the DNA is TGTGCCAGCACCGAGACAGGGGGTAGAGATACGCAGTATTTT.

This clonotype was observed once. The likely explanation is a read error, given a far larger clone one base away. No conserved phenylalanine or tryptophan is present at the end of the CDR3, so a read error is the likely explanation. The V call is TRBV6-2 or TRBV6-3, the J call TRBJ1-1, with unresolved D. The CDR3 runs 14 residues. The germline CDR1 and CDR2 sequences are MNHEY and SVGEGT. V dropped 6 bases and J dropped 1 base, with 12 bases sitting between them. The CDR3, as DNA: TGTGCCAGCAGCTCGGCGTCCAGGAACACTGAAGCTTTCCTT. The encoded protein is CASSSASRNTEAFL.